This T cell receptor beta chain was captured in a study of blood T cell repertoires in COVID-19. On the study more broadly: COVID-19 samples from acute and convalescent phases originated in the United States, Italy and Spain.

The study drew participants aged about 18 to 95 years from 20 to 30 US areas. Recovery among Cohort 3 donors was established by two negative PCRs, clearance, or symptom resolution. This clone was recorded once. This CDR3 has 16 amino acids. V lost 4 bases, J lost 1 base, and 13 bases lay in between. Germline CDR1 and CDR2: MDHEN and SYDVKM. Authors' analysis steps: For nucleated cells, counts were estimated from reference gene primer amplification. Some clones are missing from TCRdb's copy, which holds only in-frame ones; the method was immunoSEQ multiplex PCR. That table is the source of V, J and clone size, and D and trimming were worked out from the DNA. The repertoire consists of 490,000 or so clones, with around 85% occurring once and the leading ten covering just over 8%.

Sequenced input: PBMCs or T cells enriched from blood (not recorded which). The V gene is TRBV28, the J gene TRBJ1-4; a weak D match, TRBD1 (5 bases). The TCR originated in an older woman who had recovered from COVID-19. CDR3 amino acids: CASSWGGAGTNEKLFF. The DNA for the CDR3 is TGTGCCAGCAGTTGGGGCGGGGCGGGAACTAATGAAAAACTGTTTTTT.